This T cell receptor (beta chain) emerged from a study of cytomegalovirus exposure and HLA in healthy donors. Overall study findings and caveats: Earlier analysis looked at TCR beta V segments, and most were productive about 87% or about 30% of the time. The authors judged a highly shared variant cluster likely a sequencing artifact. In a later analysis, V- and J-gene trimming of beta chains associated with a DCLRE1C missense variant, replicated independently. As a later analysis revealed, the rate of TCR association differed by HLA locus, with DRB1 most and HLA-C fewest.

V lost 4 bases to trimming and J lost 2 bases; unmatched junction nucleotides: 3. Germline assignment: CDR1 SGHNT and CDR2 YYREEE (reference sequence). This CDR3 spans 15 amino acids. Regarding this clone: Antigen specificity is unknown.

The PCR contained 60 Vbeta and 13 Jbeta primers. The table came from immunoSEQ multiplex PCR; TCRdb's copy has only in-frame clones and leaves some out. This table holds roughly 180,000 clones, roughly 84% found once. The V gene is TRBV5-4, the J gene TRBJ2-3; TRBD2 matches at 11 bases. The origin of this receptor is a man aged 25 to 45 in good health and CMV-seronegative. The sequenced sample was PBMCs. The CDR3 here is CASSTGLADTDTQYF. The CDR3 DNA reads as TGTGCCAGCAGCACGGGACTAGCGGACACAGATACGCAGTATTTT.